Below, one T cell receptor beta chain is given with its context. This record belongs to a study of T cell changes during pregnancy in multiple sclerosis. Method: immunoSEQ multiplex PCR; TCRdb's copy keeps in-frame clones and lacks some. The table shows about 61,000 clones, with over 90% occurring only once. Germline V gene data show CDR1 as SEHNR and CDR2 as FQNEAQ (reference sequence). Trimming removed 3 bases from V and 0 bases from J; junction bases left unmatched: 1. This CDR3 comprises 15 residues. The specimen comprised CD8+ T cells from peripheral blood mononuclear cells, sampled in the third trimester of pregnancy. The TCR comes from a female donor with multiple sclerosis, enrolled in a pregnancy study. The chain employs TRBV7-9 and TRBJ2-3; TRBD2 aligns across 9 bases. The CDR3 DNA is TGTGCCAGCAGCTTTAGCGGGGGTAGCACAGATACGCAGTATTTT. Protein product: CASSFSGGSTDTQYF.